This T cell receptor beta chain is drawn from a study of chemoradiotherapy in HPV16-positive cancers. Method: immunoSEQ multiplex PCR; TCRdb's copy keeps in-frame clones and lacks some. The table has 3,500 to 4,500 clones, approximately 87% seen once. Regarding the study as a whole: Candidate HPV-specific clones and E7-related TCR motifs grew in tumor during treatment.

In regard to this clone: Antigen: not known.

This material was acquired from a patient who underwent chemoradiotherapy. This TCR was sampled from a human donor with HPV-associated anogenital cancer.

The CDR3 DNA reads TGTGCCAGCAATTTTCTCTTTAGCAATCAGCCCCAGCATTTT. Protein product: CASNFLFSNQPQHF. The chain combines TRBV2 with TRBJ1-5, with D hard to call. Trimming cost V 7 bases and J 0 bases, with 10 bases left between them. This CDR3 contains 14 residues. Germline assignment: CDR1 SNHLY and CDR2 FYNNEI.